The clone carrying this T cell receptor beta chain was counted a few times. Its specificity is unknown. Rearranged V-D-J TRB sequences were amplified with a mixed TRB-A/B primer pool. TCRdb redid the calling of the multiplex PCR reads with MiXCR, one entry per CDR3 protein. This table holds around 1,600 distinct CDR3 sequences, roughly a quarter found once. The CDR3 contains 15 residues. CDR1 SGHVS and CDR2 FQNEAQ come from the germline V gene. V gave up 5 bases and J gave up 6 bases, with 18 bases separating them. Peripheral blood genomic DNA, not sorted cells or RNA, was the template. This specimen belongs to a study of T cell repertoires in aging, cancer and after chemotherapy. Study summary: Donors were grouped into six age bands spanning 30 or younger through 70 or older. Study-wide points: Age-matched healthy donors had significantly more diverse, less clonal blood TCR repertoires than untreated cancer patients. Across the chemotherapy interval, each cancer cohort showed higher median generation probability, suggesting thymic rebound. Healthy donors lost TCR diversity with age mainly through richness, cancer patients through richness and evenness.

The chain is built from TRBV7-8 and TRBJ2-3; the D call may be TRBD1 or TRBD2 (6 bases each). Sequencing used blood. The sequence derives from a human donor with a solid tumor. The CDR3 DNA reads as TGTGCCAGCAGCCGCCCCGGGGGCGGAGGTGATACGCAGTATTTT. This encodes CASSRPGGGGDTQYF.